The next 29 T cell receptor beta chains were all read from a single sample in a study of blood T cells in healthy people across ages. A sample-barcoded 5' primer and a J-beta primer mix were used in a second PCR of about 7 to 12 cycles. Via MiXCR, TCRdb re-called the 5' RACE reads, giving one row per CDR3 protein. The table has hundreds of thousands of distinct CDR3 sequences, roughly 48% seen once. Material for sequencing was blood. The receptors here all came from a man aged 80 or over in good health.

The chain joins TRBV20-1 to TRBJ2-1, with 11 bases fitting TRBD2. Trimming cost V 6 bases and J 9 bases; bases outside gene matches: 13. The CDR3 totals 15 residues. Germline V CDR1 and CDR2: DFQATT, SNEGSKA (reference sequence). DNA of the CDR3: TGCAGTGCCGCCGGGACTAGCGGTGAAGGAGGTGAGCAGTTCTTC. Translating gives CSAAGTSGEGGEQFF.

V and J are TRBV20-1 and TRBJ1-1; 7 bases line up with TRBD1. CDR1 is DFQATT, CDR2 SNEGSKA, per germline (reference sequence). This CDR3 is built from 12 residues. Trimming took 2 bases from V and 11 from J; bases not matched to a gene: 8. The CDR3 loop is CSARTPTGMAFF. The CDR3 coding sequence is TGCAGTGCTAGAACCCCGACAGGGATGGCTTTCTTT.

This clonotype has more than one count but fewer than ten. This sequence joins TRBV29-1 and TRBJ2-3; 11 nucleotides match TRBD2. This CDR3 has 13 amino acids. Germline lookup yields CDR1 SQVTM and CDR2 ANQGSEA. V dropped 7 bases and J dropped 2; count of bases not matched to a gene: 2. Written as DNA, the CDR3 is TGCAGCGGTAGCGGGAGGGCCACAGATACGCAGTATTTT. This gives the protein CSGSGRATDTQYF.

The genes are TRBV7-2 and TRBJ2-1; D uncertain. Germline-derived CDR1 and CDR2 are SGHTA and FQGNSA. CDR3 length: 11 residues. The V end lost 6 bases, the J end lost 9 bases, and 9 bases lay between the germline ends. CDR3 sequence: CASSPKSEQFF. The CDR3 nucleotides read TGTGCCAGCAGTCCAAAGAGTGAGCAGTTCTTC.

This clonotype was recorded once. This rearrangement joins TRBV6-2 or TRBV6-3 to TRBJ2-1; D might be TRBD2 (6 bases). Germline V gene lookup returns CDR1 MNHEY and CDR2 SVGEGT. The V and J ends lost 2 bases and 2 bases respectively, with 13 bases between them. The CDR3 spans 16 residues. CDR3 in DNA: TGTGCCAGCAGTTACGGAGGGGTGGGTACCTACAATGAGCAGTTCTTC. It translates to CASSYGGVGTYNEQFF.

With regard to this clonotype: Since a much larger clone is just one base distant, this may be a read error. The chain carries TRBV7-9 and TRBJ2-1, with TRBD2 matching over 7 bases. The V gene end was trimmed by 4 bases and the J gene end by 9 bases; junction bases not matched to a gene: 15. Germline V gives CDR1 SEHNR, CDR2 FQNEAQ (reference sequence). This CDR3 is 16 amino acids long. The CDR3 loop is CASSSGLGKTSSEQFF. As DNA, the CDR3 is TGTGCCAGCAGCTCCGGACTAGGTAAGACTTCGAGTGAGCAGTTCTTC.

The gene calls are TRBV7-2 and TRBJ1-4; the D is unclear. The germline CDR1 and CDR2 sequences are SGHTA and FQGNSA. CDR3 length: 13 amino acids. V lost 5 bases and J lost 2, with 6 bases in between. CDR3 in DNA: TGTGCCAGCAGCACGTACACTAATGAAAAACTGTTTTTT. It specifies CASSTYTNEKLFF.

This chain uses TRBV7-6 with TRBJ2-1, with D unclear. The CDR3 sequence is 16 residues long. The V end was cut by 1 base, the J end by 2 bases, with 12 bases between. Germline values: CDR1 SGHVS, CDR2 FNYEAQ. The CDR3 protein is CASSLVDDGTYNEQFF. CDR3 nucleotide sequence: TGTGCCAGCAGCTTAGTAGATGACGGTACCTACAATGAGCAGTTCTTC.

J is TRBJ2-1 and V is TRBV6-2 or TRBV6-3; possible D gene TRBD2, 5 bases. The CDR3 has 17 residues. Trimming removed 2 bases from V and 7 bases from J, with 21 bases in between. Per germline, CDR1 MNHEY and CDR2 SVGEGT. In DNA, the CDR3 is TGTGCCAGCAGTTACGGGCCCAAGGAAGTTAGGAGGAATGAGCAGTTCTTC. It translates to CASSYGPKEVRRNEQFF.

In this sample, this clonotype turned up a few times. The chain uses TRBV5-1 and TRBJ1-6, with TRBD1 matching over 7 bases. The germline V gene encodes CDR1 SGHRS and CDR2 YFSETQ. With 1 base clipped from V and 6 bases from J, the junction kept 13 bases outside the gene matches. The CDR3 extends over 18 amino acids. The CDR3, as DNA: TGCGCCAGCAGCTTGACAGACTCCGGGACAGCGATTAATTCACCCCTCCACTTT. This gives the protein CASSLTDSGTAINSPLHF.

The chain has TRBV20-1 and TRBJ1-4, with 9 bases fitting TRBD1. The germline CDR1 and CDR2 sequences are DFQATT and SNEGSKA (reference sequence). V lost 6 bases to trimming and J lost 8 bases; unmatched junction nucleotides: 7. This CDR3 has 13 residues. The CDR3 nucleotides are TGCAGTGCGAAACAGGGGGCGAGGGAAAAACTGTTTTTT. Residues: CSAKQGAREKLFF.

There are a few counts of this clonotype. V and J are TRBV6-2 or TRBV6-3 and TRBJ2-2; D gene uncertain. V lost 2 bases and J 4 bases, leaving 5 bases between the germline ends. Germline loops: CDR1 MNHEY, CDR2 SVGEGT. The CDR3 length is 13 residues. CDR3 DNA: TGTGCCAGCAGTTACGGCGGCACCGGGGAGCTGTTTTTT. It codes for CASSYGGTGELFF.

The chain has TRBV29-1 and TRBJ2-4; 9 nucleotides match TRBD2. The J call may be mistaken, given a closer DNA end match to TRBJ2-7. The CDR3 totals 12 residues. Germline V CDR1 and CDR2: SQVTM, ANQGSEA. Written as DNA, the CDR3 is TGCAGCGCCAGGGGAGCGGGAGGCGAGCAGTACTTC. Residues: CSARGAGGEQYF.

J is TRBJ2-7 and V is TRBV5-5; D perhaps matches TRBD2 (5 bases). Trimming took off 3 bases at V and 0 bases at J, with 10 bases between the two ends. Germline V gives CDR1 SGHKS, CDR2 YYEKEE (reference sequence). The CDR3 has 14 residues. CDR3 nucleotide sequence: TGTGCCAGCAGCTACGCGGGCAGCTCCTACGAGCAGTACTTC. Protein product: CASSYAGSSYEQYF. The complete variable domain, with remaining parts taken from reference TRBV5-5 and TRBJ2-7, reads DAGVTQSPTHLIKTRGQQVTLRCSPISGHKSVSWYQQVLGQGPQFIFQYYEKEERGRGNFPDRFSARQFPNYSSELNVNALLLGDSALYLCASSYAGSSYEQYFGPGTRLTVT.

The rearrangement uses TRBV18 and TRBJ2-2, with D uncertain. The CDR3 extends over 14 amino acids. The V gene lost 5 bases and the J gene lost 5 bases, with 12 bases spanning the gap. The germline V gene has CDR1 KGHSH and CDR2 LQKENI. The CDR3 here is CASSAELGTGELFF. In nucleotides, the CDR3 is TGTGCCAGCTCAGCAGAGCTAGGGACCGGGGAGCTGTTTTTT.

This clonotype occurred a few times. The chain carries TRBV7-2 and TRBJ1-5, with 7 bases that match TRBD1. The CDR3 is 15 amino acids. V shed 6 bases, J shed 6 bases, and the junction held 11 bases outside the gene matches. Germline CDR1 is SGHTA and CDR2 is FQGNSA. CDR3: CASSEETGRTQPQHF. Written as DNA, the CDR3 is TGTGCCAGCAGTGAGGAGACAGGGCGTACTCAGCCCCAGCATTTT. Combining the CDR3 with reference TRBV7-2 and TRBJ1-5 gives the whole variable domain GAGVSQSPSNKVTEKGKDVELRCDPISGHTALYWYRQSLGQGLEFLIYFQGNSAPDKSGLPSDRFSAERTGGSVSTLTIQRTQQEDSAVYLCASSEETGRTQPQHFGDGTRLSIL.

The chain couples TRBV4-3 to TRBJ1-5; D may be TRBD1 (5 bases). This CDR3 has 14 amino acids. Trimming cost V 6 bases and J 2 bases, with 11 bases left between them. Germline V lookup: CDR1 LGHNA, CDR2 YSLEER. The CDR3 DNA is TGCGCCAGCAGTACGAGCAGGGGCAATCAGCCCCAGCATTTT. This sequence encodes CASSTSRGNQPQHF.

This chain connects TRBV20-1 to TRBJ2-5, with no clear D. The germline V gene encodes CDR1 DFQATT and CDR2 SNEGSKA (reference sequence). V was clipped by 3 bases and J by 4 bases, with 12 bases between them. This CDR3 contains 13 residues. CDR3 sequence: CSASRAPPETQYF. For the CDR3, the DNA is TGCAGTGCTAGTCGCGCCCCTCCAGAGACCCAGTACTTC.

The rearrangement links TRBV7-2 to TRBJ2-2, with TRBD1 matching 7 bases. The V gene end was trimmed by 2 bases and the J gene end by 5 bases; junction bases not matched to a gene: 8. CDR1 and CDR2 (germline): SGHTA, FQGNSA. CDR3 size: 16 residues. The CDR3 spells CASSLFAGGVTGELFF. The CDR3 nucleotides read TGTGCCAGCAGCTTATTTGCAGGGGGAGTTACCGGGGAGCTGTTTTTT. Full variable domain (rest looked up from reference TRBV7-2 and TRBJ2-2): GAGVSQSPSNKVTEKGKDVELRCDPISGHTALYWYRQSLGQGLEFLIYFQGNSAPDKSGLPSDRFSAERTGGSVSTLTIQRTQQEDSAVYLCASSLFAGGVTGELFFGEGSRLTVL.

This clonotype was seen only a few times. The rearrangement uses TRBV7-2 and TRBJ2-1; TRBD2 matches 10 bases. In germline, CDR1 is SGHTA, CDR2 FQGNSA. The trim removed 4 bases at V and 6 bases at J, leaving 12 bases unmatched. This CDR3 comprises 17 residues. In nucleotides, the CDR3 is TGTGCCAGCAGCTCTAGGACCCTAGCGGGAGTGGTCAATGAGCAGTTCTTC. This sequence encodes CASSSRTLAGVVNEQFF.

This clonotype was seen more than once but under ten times. The chain uses TRBV20-1 and TRBJ1-1; weak D call: TRBD1 (6 bases). Trimming took 6 bases from V and 4 from J, leaving 18 bases between them. The CDR3 length is 14 residues. Germline values: CDR1 DFQATT, CDR2 SNEGSKA (reference sequence). The CDR3 DNA reads as TGCAGTGCCCCGGACAGCAGCAGGAGCACTGAAGCTTTCTTT. Protein product: CSAPDSSRSTEAFF.

The chain couples TRBV7-2 to TRBJ2-1, with TRBD2 identical over 12 bases. The trim removed 6 bases at V and 15 bases at J, leaving 18 bases unmatched. Germline V lookup: CDR1 SGHTA, CDR2 FQGNSA. CDR3 length: 16 amino acids. The DNA of the CDR3 is TGTGCCAGCAGAGGACAGGGTCCTAGCGGGAGGGCTGTGTCGTTCTTC. Translation: CASRGQGPSGRAVSFF.

This rearrangement joins TRBV20-1 to TRBJ2-2, with 8 nucleotides matching TRBD1. Germline V gives CDR1 DFQATT, CDR2 SNEGSKA (reference sequence). The CDR3 consists of 16 residues. The J segment lost 6 bases and the V segment lost 8 bases, leaving 17 bases of the junction unmatched. The CDR3 region is CSSSPVTGARAGELFF. CDR3 in DNA: TGCAGTTCATCACCCGTGACAGGGGCTAGGGCCGGGGAGCTGTTTTTT.

This chain connects TRBV20-1 to TRBJ2-3; TRBD2 aligns across 12 bases. Per germline, CDR1 DFQATT and CDR2 SNEGSKA (reference sequence). Losses at the gene ends were 6 bases for V and 4 bases for J; bases not matched to a gene: 8. The CDR3 consists of 15 residues. This chain's CDR3 is CSATRTSGVSDTQYF. DNA of the CDR3: TGCAGTGCGACCCGGACTAGCGGGGTGTCAGATACGCAGTATTTT.

The chain is built from TRBV2 and TRBJ2-1; 7 bases match TRBD1. Trimming removed 7 bases from V and 2 bases from J; junction bases left unmatched: 8. Per the germline V gene, CDR1 is SNHLY and CDR2 is FYNNEI. The CDR3 is 15 residues long. The CDR3 sequence: CASTTQGDTYNEQFF. The CDR3 DNA reads TGTGCCAGCACCACCCAGGGGGACACCTACAATGAGCAGTTCTTC.

The gene calls are TRBV6-5 and TRBJ2-3; D not certain. The CDR3 covers 15 residues. Trimming took 0 bases from V and 5 from J, leaving 12 bases between them. CDR1 is MNHEY, CDR2 SVGAGI, per germline. For the CDR3, the DNA is TGTGCCAGCAGTTACTCGACGCTAGGCGGAGATACGCAGTATTTT. As protein: CASSYSTLGGDTQYF.

This clonotype was observed a handful of times. J is TRBJ1-1 and V is TRBV6-5; D remains ambiguous. The CDR3 is 13 residues long. Germline V gene sequence: CDR1 MNHEY, CDR2 SVGAGI. V was shortened by 6 bases and J by 1 base, with 9 bases between the two germline ends. DNA for the CDR3: TGTGCCAGCAGCGTACAGCGGAACACTGAAGCTTTCTTT. Translated: CASSVQRNTEAFF.

The chain is built from TRBV27 and TRBJ2-7, with 9 bases matching TRBD1. The J call may be wrong; the DNA end is better matched by TRBJ2-5. Germline V gene sequence: CDR1 MNHEY, CDR2 SMNVEV (reference sequence). The CDR3 loop spans 15 amino acids. This chain's CDR3 is CASSLTPGQGGTQYF. In DNA, the CDR3 is TGTGCCAGCAGTTTAACACCGGGACAGGGTGGGACCCAGTACTTC.

The rearrangement joins TRBV28 to TRBJ2-6; D gene uncertain. V lost 7 bases, J lost 1 base, and 5 bases lay in between. The CDR3 has 13 amino acids. CDR1 MDHEN and CDR2 SYDVKM come from the germline V gene. CDR3 nucleotide sequence: TGTGCCAGCATCAAATCTGGGGCCAACGTCCTGACTTTC. Translated, it gives CASIKSGANVLTF.